A selection of T cell receptor beta chains follows, all from one sample in a study of graft-versus-host responses after intestinal transplantation. Clones were sequenced by immunoSEQ multiplex PCR, and TCRdb holds only the in-frame ones, with some missing. Of some 66,000 clones listed, 89% are singletons. The sequencing used ileum tissue, collected more than 350 days after transplant. All receptors come from a human patient who received an intestinal transplant, so some T cells may come from the graft donor. The CDR3 runs from the conserved cysteine through the conserved F or W. A D gene is named only where the DNA matches it firmly. Clone size is given for some rows only: seen once, a few or many times, or a class if the clone is expanded.

-	TRBV25-1	-	TRBJ2-3	CASSDLDSTDTQYF	TGTGCCAGCAGTGATCTGGACAGCACAGATACGCAGTATTTT
-	TRBV11-3	TRBD2	TRBJ2-7	CASSAGSGTSRPGDEQYF	TGTGCCAGCAGCGCCGGTTCCGGGACTAGCCGACCAGGGGACGAGCAGTACTTC
once	TRBV9	-	TRBJ2-5	CASSLSASGRETQYF	TGTGCCAGCAGCCTTTCAGCTTCGGGTAGAGAGACCCAGTACTTC
-	TRBV5-1	TRBD2	TRBJ2-1	CASSSLVAGGQFF	TGCGCCAGCAGCAGCTTGGTAGCGGGAGGGCAGTTCTTC
-	TRBV5-1	TRBD1	TRBJ2-7	CASSWGQGAYEQYF	TGCGCCAGCAGCTGGGGACAGGGGGCCTACGAGCAGTACTTC
-	TRBV5-6	-	TRBJ2-4	CASSLGGLAKNIQYF	TGTGCCAGCAGCTTGGGGGGGTTAGCCAAAAACATTCAGTACTTC
-	TRBV15	-	TRBJ2-7	CATSSGEYEQYF	TGTGCCACCAGCAGTGGGGAGTACGAGCAGTACTTC
-	TRBV6-5	-	TRBJ2-7	CASTLDRYSYEQYF	TGTGCCAGCACCTTGGACAGATACTCCTACGAGCAGTACTTC
-	TRBV11-3	-	TRBJ2-1	CASSLAGVTYNEQFF	TGTGCCAGCAGCTTAGCAGGGGTAACCTACAATGAGCAGTTCTTC
-	TRBV30	-	TRBJ2-1	CAWGYARAGEQFF	TGTGCCTGGGGCTACGCAAGGGCTGGTGAGCAGTTCTTC
-	TRBV28	TRBD1	TRBJ1-1	CASSLGQQNTEAFF	TGTGCCAGCAGCCTGGGACAGCAGAACACTGAAGCTTTCTTT
-	TRBV7-7	TRBD1	TRBJ2-5	CASSRTGGKETQYF	TGTGCTAGCAGCCGGACAGGGGGCAAAGAGACCCAGTACTTC
-	TRBV2	-	TRBJ2-3	CASSGRGSDTQYF	TGTGCCAGCAGTGGGAGAGGCTCAGATACGCAGTATTTT
-	TRBV15	TRBD2	TRBJ2-5	CATSPKDSGGAETQYF	TGTGCCACCAGCCCGAAAGATAGCGGGGGGGCAGAGACCCAGTACTTC
-	TRBV2	TRBD2	TRBJ2-2	CASRRASGEESGELFF	TGTGCCAGCCGCCGAGCTAGCGGAGAGGAGTCCGGGGAGCTGTTTTTT
-	TRBV10-1	TRBD2	TRBJ2-1	CASSDTSGRQHEQFF	TGCGCCAGCAGTGATACTAGCGGGAGGCAGCATGAGCAGTTCTTC
-	TRBV6-1	-	TRBJ2-2	CASSRDPLNTGELFF	TGTGCCAGCAGTCGGGACCCCCTTAACACCGGGGAGCTGTTTTTT
-	TRBV27	-	TRBJ1-1	CASSRDANTEAFF	TGTGCCAGCAGTAGGGACGCGAACACTGAAGCTTTCTTT
-	TRBV28	-	TRBJ1-2	CASSSMQPLF	TGTGCCAGCAGCTCCATGCAGCCCCTTTTC
once	TRBV6-1	-	TRBJ2-7	CASSGGGIRF	TGTGCCAGCAGTGGGGGAGGAATTCGCTTC
-	TRBV27	-	TRBJ1-1	CASSPSSRRNTEAFF	TGTGCCAGCAGTCCATCATCCCGGCGGAACACTGAAGCTTTCTTT
-	TRBV28	-	TRBJ2-7	CASSLQIYEQYF	TGTGCCAGCAGCCTACAGATCTACGAGCAGTACTTC